The table lists the clone carrying this T cell receptor (beta chain) with a few counts. Its antigen remains unknown. The TCR beta CDR3 regions underwent amplification using RNA transcripts as the source. The TCR CDR3 first-round RT-PCR relied on the HTBI primer set. TCRdb itself ran the multiplex PCR reads through MiXCR, one entry per CDR3 protein. In the table there are 400,000 to 600,000 distinct CDR3 sequences, around 20% of which are singletons. This sample stems from a study of T cells in Graves' hyperthyroidism and ophthalmopathy. Calling Graves' hyperthyroidism stable meant ophthalmopathy did not progress within 18 months. Study conclusions and caveats: Within blood appeared most thyroid clonotypes that had expanded above 0.001. Ophthalmopathy was separated from stable hyperthyroidism by a 13 V-J model.

The germline V gene has CDR1 DFQATT and CDR2 SNEGSKA (reference sequence). The CDR3 totals 13 residues. The V and J ends lost 3 bases and 0 bases respectively, with 9 bases between them. Sequencing was done on a sample of blood. The clonotype was recovered from a man younger than 35 with Graves' hyperthyroidism. The chain joins TRBV20-1 to TRBJ2-7; no clear D gene. CDR3: CSARWDVSYEQYF. For the CDR3, the DNA is TGCAGTGCTAGGTGGGATGTCTCCTACGAGCAGTACTTC.